This entry is about one T cell receptor (beta chain). Its specificity is unknown. The data stem from a study of OX40 agonist ivuxolimab in advanced cancers. Across the whole study: Every 2 weeks, ivuxolimab was infused into the patients intravenously at between 0.01 and 10 mg/kg. Partial response was recorded in three patients: one hepatocellular carcinoma and two cutaneous melanoma cases.

The study, taken as a whole, reports: Partial responders receiving 0.1-3.0 mg/kg showed among the lowest clonal expansion.

This table comes from immunoSEQ multiplex PCR, and its TCRdb copy is limited to in-frame clones, with some not included. The repertoire holds about 95,000 clones, with around 90% as singletons. V shed 3 bases and J 3 bases; nucleotides not matched to a gene: 4. Germline V gives CDR1 KGHSH, CDR2 LQKENI. This CDR3 has 16 residues. This specimen consisted of CD4+ or CD8+ T cells sorted from blood, obtained in a trial of the OX40 agonist ivuxolimab. The V gene is TRBV18, the J gene TRBJ2-7; TRBD2 agrees at 14 bases. The TCR comes from an adult with an advanced solid tumor such as melanoma, head and neck, liver or kidney cancer. The CDR3, as DNA: TGTGCCAGCTCACCGAAAGGGACTAGCGGGAGCTACGAGCAGTACTTC. Amino acids: CASSPKGTSGSYEQYF.